The 20 T cell receptor beta chains in this list originate from one sample, sequenced in a study of blood T cell repertoires in COVID-19. Method: immunoSEQ multiplex PCR; TCRdb's copy keeps in-frame clones and lacks some. The sample lists around 200,000 clones, about 86% occurring once. The sample taken for sequencing was peripheral blood. These receptor sequences come from a man aged 50-60 years with active or convalescent COVID-19.

V usage is TRBV5-1 and J usage is TRBJ2-3; 13 bases agree with TRBD2. The V and J ends lost 0 bases and 7 bases, in that order; junction bases with no gene match: 2. This CDR3 comprises 15 residues. CDR1 and CDR2 from the germline V gene are SGHRS and YFSETQ. The CDR3 DNA reads TGCGCCAGCAGCTTGGGGACTAGCGGGAGAAATACGCAGTATTTT. Translated: CASSLGTSGRNTQYF.

This rearrangement joins TRBV18 to TRBJ1-5; the D gene is possibly TRBD1 (5 bases). Trimming cost V 5 bases and J 1 base, with 12 bases left between them. Germline V gene lookup returns CDR1 KGHSH and CDR2 LQKENI. The CDR3 extends over 15 amino acids. The CDR3 DNA follows: TGTGCCAGCTCATCGACGACAGCGAGCAATCAGCCCCAGCATTTT. As protein: CASSSTTASNQPQHF.

This clone was observed a few times. V gene TRBV18 combines with J gene TRBJ2-7, with a possible D match to TRBD1 (5 bases). V gave up 2 bases and J gave up 2 bases, with 13 bases separating them. The CDR3 has 15 residues. Germline assignment: CDR1 KGHSH and CDR2 LQKENI. CDR3 nucleotide sequence: TGTGCCAGCTCACCAGAGGCGGCAGGGCCCTACGAGCAGTACTTC. It encodes CASSPEAAGPYEQYF.

DNA of the CDR3: TGTGCCACCAGTGATACGGTCCTGGGCTACACCTTC. As protein: CATSDTVLGYTF. The V call is TRBV24-1, the J call TRBJ1-2; D is ambiguous. This CDR3 region has 12 residues. The V end was cut by 3 bases, the J end by 8 bases, with 9 bases between. Looked up from germline, CDR1 is KGHDR and CDR2 is SFDVKD.

The chain carries TRBV4-3 and TRBJ1-2; 8 nucleotides agree with TRBD1. The CDR3 is made up of 17 amino acids. CDR1 and CDR2 (germline): LGHNA, YSLEER. The junction had 12 bases not matched to a gene; V was cut back by 1 base and J by 5 bases. The CDR3 DNA sequence: TGCGCCAGCAGCCAAGTGAGTGGGCAGGGGGCGTTTTATGGCTACACCTTC. Translating gives CASSQVSGQGAFYGYTF.

Remarks on this clone: The junction does not match germline at one end; this may be a read error. The V gene is TRBV12-3 or TRBV12-4, the J gene TRBJ1-3; TRBD1 might be the D (6 bases). The CDR3 totals 13 residues. This CDR3 is CASSLSITGTRDF. CDR3 DNA: TGTGCCAGCAGTTTATCTATCACCGGGACAAGGGATTTT.

The CDR3 DNA reads as TGTGCCAGCAGCTCCAGATACGAGCAGTACTTC. Encoded protein: CASSSRYEQYF. The V call is TRBV5-6, the J call TRBJ2-7; D unresolved. V was cut by 3 bases and J by 4 bases, with 5 bases left in between. The CDR3 extends over 11 amino acids. Germline CDR1 SGHDT, CDR2 YYEEEE.

V gene TRBV18 combines with J gene TRBJ2-3; a possible D gene is TRBD1 (6 bases). V was pared by 3 bases and J by 2 bases, with 12 bases between. The CDR3 contains 15 residues. The germline V gene encodes CDR1 KGHSH and CDR2 LQKENI. CDR3: CASSPRQDSTDTQYF. Written as DNA, the CDR3 is TGTGCCAGCTCACCTAGACAGGACTCCACAGATACGCAGTATTTT.

The chain joins TRBV30 to TRBJ2-7; 9 bases are shared with TRBD2. This CDR3 has 16 amino acids. With V trimmed by 4 bases and J by 0 bases, 10 bases remained unmatched. CDR1 GTSNPN and CDR2 SVGIG come from the germline V gene (reference sequence). As DNA, the CDR3 is TGTGCCTGGATGAAACGTAGCGGGGGAGCCTCCTACGAGCAGTACTTC. Translation: CAWMKRSGGASYEQYF.

The chain has TRBV5-1 and TRBJ1-1, with 7 nucleotides matching TRBD1. This CDR3 is 12 amino acids long. The germline V gene has CDR1 SGHRS and CDR2 YFSETQ. The J segment lost 10 bases and the V segment lost 4 bases, leaving 7 bases of the junction unmatched. CDR3: CASSETGYGAFF. In nucleotides, the CDR3 is TGCGCCAGCAGCGAGACAGGGTATGGAGCTTTCTTT.

This clone was observed a single time. The chain has TRBV3-1 (or the pseudogene TRBV3-2) and TRBJ2-2; the match to TRBD1 covers 7 bases. This CDR3 comprises 15 residues. Germline lookup yields CDR1 LGHDT and CDR2 YNNKEL (reference sequence). The V segment lost 4 bases and the J segment 4 bases; nucleotides outside the gene matches: 6. This chain's CDR3 is CASSRPGQTTGELFF. The DNA for the CDR3 is TGTGCCAGCAGCCGGCCGGGACAGACCACCGGGGAGCTGTTTTTT.

V is TRBV7-2 and J is TRBJ1-4; D gene uncertain. V lost 3 bases, J lost 8 bases, and 7 bases lay in between. CDR1 and CDR2 from the germline V gene are SGHTA and FQGNSA. The CDR3 consists of 12 residues. CDR3 nucleotides: TGTGCCAGCAGCTTTCTAGAGGAAAAACTGTTTTTT. It codes for CASSFLEEKLFF.

This sequence joins TRBV19 and TRBJ1-4, with 8 positions matching TRBD1. J lost 7 bases, V lost 3 bases, and 7 bases had no gene match. Per germline, CDR1 LNHDA and CDR2 SQIVND (reference sequence). CDR3 size: 15 residues. Here the CDR3 DNA reads TGTGCCAGTAGTATCTCAGGGGGCGCCCTTGAAAAACTGTTTTTT. Protein: CASSISGGALEKLFF.

The chain joins TRBV4-1 to TRBJ2-5; TRBD2 agrees at 11 bases. The CDR3 covers 16 residues. J lost 5 bases, V lost 4 bases, and 9 bases had no gene match. The germline V gene encodes CDR1 MGHRA and CDR2 YSYEKL. Here the CDR3 reads CASSLRSGLAEETQYF. The CDR3 DNA sequence: TGCGCCAGCAGCCTGAGATCGGGACTAGCGGAGGAGACCCAGTACTTC.

This chain uses TRBV5-5 with TRBJ2-3; 11 nucleotides agree with TRBD2. In germline, CDR1 is SGHKS, CDR2 YYEKEE (reference sequence). This CDR3 is 14 amino acids long. Unmatched junction bases numbered 2, after V lost 2 bases and J lost 6 bases. CDR3 sequence: CASSFLAGGDTQYF. The CDR3 DNA reads as TGTGCCAGCAGCTTCCTAGCGGGAGGCGATACGCAGTATTTT.

The chain combines TRBV5-4 with TRBJ1-2, with TRBD1 matching 7 bases. V lost 5 bases to trimming and J lost 7 bases; unmatched junction nucleotides: 14. The CDR3 is 15 residues long. Germline-derived CDR1 and CDR2 are SGHNT and YYREEE (reference sequence). CDR3 DNA sequence: TGTGCCAGCAGGGCAGGGGGACCTCCCCGGGGTGGCTACACCTTC. Translated: CASRAGGPPRGGYTF.

This chain uses TRBV9 with TRBJ2-7; TRBD2 aligns across 8 bases. The CDR3 spans 15 residues. After removal of 0 bases from V and 2 bases from J, the junction contained 4 bases not matched to a gene. Germline V gene lookup returns CDR1 SGDLS and CDR2 YYNGEE. For the CDR3, the DNA is TGTGCCAGCAGCGTAGAGGCGGGAGGCCCCTACGAGCAGTACTTC. This translates into CASSVEAGGPYEQYF.

The chain uses TRBV7-8 and TRBJ1-5; D not certain. Trimming took 6 bases from V and 4 from J, leaving 13 bases between them. The CDR3 is 14 residues long. In germline, CDR1 is SGHVS, CDR2 FQNEAQ. CDR3 residues: CASRPRGFNQPQHF. The CDR3 bases are TGTGCCAGCAGGCCGAGAGGGTTTAATCAGCCCCAGCATTTT.

The rearrangement joins TRBV5-1 to TRBJ2-3; TRBD2 matches 12 bases. This CDR3 has 18 amino acids. CDR1 SGHRS and CDR2 YFSETQ come from the germline V gene. V was clipped by 4 bases and J by 2 bases; unmatched bases: 11. The CDR3, as DNA: TGCGCCAGCAGCCTAAGACCGGGACTAGCGGGTTCCACAGATACGCAGTATTTT. Amino acid sequence: CASSLRPGLAGSTDTQYF.

This rearrangement joins TRBV19 to TRBJ2-7; possible D gene TRBD2, 6 bases. Germline CDR1 reads LNHDA; CDR2 reads SQIVND (reference sequence). Trimming took off 4 bases at V and 0 bases at J, with 13 bases between the two ends. This CDR3 is 15 amino acids long. This CDR3 reads CASSSTSSSSYEQYF. CDR3 in DNA: TGTGCCAGTAGTAGTACTAGCTCAAGCTCCTACGAGCAGTACTTC.